This T cell receptor beta chain is from a study of T cell repertoires in cytomegalovirus infection. In TCRdb, the reads were re-called with MiXCR into one record per CDR3 protein. The sample consists of over 200,000 distinct CDR3 sequences, approximately 15% of them appearing once. This clonotype has a count of ten or more. This receptor was identified in a human donor in good health (CMV status not recorded). Some clones in this sample may be carry-over from other donors' samples. Source material: PBMCs.

As DNA, the CDR3 is TGTGCCAGCAGAGCCGGGACAGGTCAAAATGAGCAGTTCTTC. As protein: CASRAGTGQNEQFF. J is TRBJ2-1 and V is TRBV28, with 8 bases aligning to TRBD1. The germline gives CDR1 MDHEN, CDR2 SYDVKM. Trimming took 6 bases from V and 7 from J; bases not matched to a gene: 8. The CDR3 has 14 amino acids.